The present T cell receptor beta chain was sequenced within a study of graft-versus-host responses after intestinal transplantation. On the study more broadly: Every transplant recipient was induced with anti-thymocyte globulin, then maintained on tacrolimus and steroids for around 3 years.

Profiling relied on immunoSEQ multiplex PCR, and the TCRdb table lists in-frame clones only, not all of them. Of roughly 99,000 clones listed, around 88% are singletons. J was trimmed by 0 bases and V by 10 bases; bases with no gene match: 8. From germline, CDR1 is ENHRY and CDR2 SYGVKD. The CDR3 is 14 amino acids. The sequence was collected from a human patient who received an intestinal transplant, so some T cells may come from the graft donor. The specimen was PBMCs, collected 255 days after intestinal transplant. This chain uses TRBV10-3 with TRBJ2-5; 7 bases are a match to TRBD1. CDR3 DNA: TGTGCCACACGTCCGGACAGGAACCAAGAGACCCAGTACTTC. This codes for CATRPDRNQETQYF.